This paragraph covers one T cell receptor (beta chain) sequence. One end of the junction does not line up with germline, which may come from a read error. Patients from Seattle were sampled longitudinally, starting during active infection. This entry is derived from a study of blood T cell repertoires in COVID-19. Study-level background: The origin of the acute and convalescent COVID-19 samples was the United States, Italy and Spain. Sources were T cells, B-cell-depleted T cells, or PBMCs; the material itself was cDNA or gDNA.

The CDR3 is 13 amino acids. Germline lookup yields CDR1 SSHAT and CDR2 FNYEAQ (reference sequence). The authors' processing: Amplified reference gene primers provided the basis for estimating nucleated cell counts. Libraries were prepared by immunoSEQ multiplex PCR; TCRdb keeps only in-frame clonotypes and omits some of them. V, J and clone size are taken as reported in that table, and D and trimming were inferred from the DNA itself. The sample records hundreds of thousands of clones, 80% to 90% being singletons. The chain has TRBV7-7 and TRBJ1-6, with D uncertain. Sequenced sample: peripheral blood. The sequence was obtained from a woman of 80 years or more with COVID-19, enrolled during active disease. As DNA, the CDR3 is TGTGCTAGCAGCTTAGAGACAAATTCACCCCTCCACTTT. Translation: CASSLETNSPLHF.